This section outlines one T cell receptor beta chain sequence together with its context. What it recognizes is unknown. Sequence at one end of the junction differs from germline and may be a read error. Only patients with CD8+CD57+ cell expansion on flow cytometry were chosen for sequencing. In all patients, the disease was severe acquired aplastic anemia. Patients had received no therapy at the time of blood sampling. The data originate from a study of CD8+CD57+ T cells in acquired aplastic anemia. Overall study results and limits: Patients and controls shared 25 to 30 CD8+ CDR3 sequences, which appeared highly expressed in patients and within their immunodominant clones.

The study profiled TCR beta VDJ and CDR3 using genomic DNA as template. One entry per CDR3 protein, called by TCRdb with MiXCR from the reads. The sample lists more than 150,000 distinct CDR3 sequences, around 47% occurring once. Sequencing was done on a sample of sorted CD4+, CD8+, or CD8+CD57+ T cells (not recorded which) from PBMCs. This TCR came from a human donor with aplastic anemia.

CDR3 in amino acids: CASSEYYLGPHSGNAIYF. In nucleotides, the CDR3 is TGTGCCAGCAGTGAATATTATCTGGGTCCCCACTCTGGAAACGCCATATATTTT. The chain has TRBV25-1 and TRBJ1-3; D not resolved. The germline V gene has CDR1 MGHDK and CDR2 SYGVNS. The CDR3 sequence is 18 residues long.